The next 3 T cell receptor beta chains were all read from a single sample in a study of shared clonotypes between healthy human individuals. Here immunoSEQ multiplex PCR was the method, and the copy in TCRdb shows in-frame clones only, minus some. The table has hundreds of thousands of clones, 70% to 80% seen once. The sequenced sample consisted of PBMCs. These receptors were collected from a woman aged 35 to 49 in good health. Some clones in this sample may be carry-over from other donors' samples.

This clone was seen ten or more times. V usage is TRBV7-9 and J usage is TRBJ2-5; 9 bases map to TRBD1. Germline lookup yields CDR1 SEHNR and CDR2 FQNEAQ (reference sequence). The CDR3 extends over 15 amino acids. V lost 5 bases to trimming and J lost 5 bases; unmatched junction nucleotides: 9. The CDR3 here is CASSPRDRAGETQYF. The CDR3 coding sequence is TGTGCCAGCAGCCCACGGGACAGGGCCGGGGAGACCCAGTACTTC.

The J gene is TRBJ2-2, the V gene TRBV7-6; 9 nucleotides line up with TRBD2. The germline V gene encodes CDR1 SGHVS and CDR2 FNYEAQ. The V gene end was trimmed by 1 base and the J gene end by 5 bases; junction bases not matched to a gene: 17. The CDR3 is 20 residues long. The CDR3 nucleotides are TGTGCCAGCAGCTTAGGTGGCGGGAGGGCCCCAAACCCCCGAACCGGGGAGCTGTTTTTT. Translating it yields CASSLGGGRAPNPRTGELFF.

The genes are TRBV7-9 and TRBJ1-4, with TRBD1 matching over 9 bases. Trimming took 5 bases from V and 8 from J; bases not matched to a gene: 6. CDR3 length equals 14 residues. Germline V gene data show CDR1 as SEHNR and CDR2 as FQNEAQ (reference sequence). CDR3 amino acids: CASSRPGTGEKLFF. The CDR3 coding sequence is TGTGCCAGCAGCCGTCCCGGGACAGGGGAAAAACTGTTTTTT.